The 5 T cell receptor beta chains below were found in one sample sequenced in a study of T cell responses to AZD1222 COVID-19 vaccine. TCRdb keeps only in-frame clones here, not all; method: immunoSEQ multiplex PCR. The table includes some 84,000 clones, 65% to 90% detected once. The source was peripheral blood, collected on day 0 of AZD1222 vaccination. The source is an adult in good health.

Comments on this clone: This specimen includes other DNA sequences encoding the same CDR3. The chain couples TRBV12-3 or TRBV12-4 to TRBJ1-1, with D maybe TRBD1 (5 bases). The CDR3 runs to 12 residues. The V end was cut by 2 bases, the J end by 8 bases, with 9 bases between. The DNA for the CDR3 is TGTGCCAGCAGTTTAACGGGGACCGAAGCTTTCTTT. The encoded protein is CASSLTGTEAFF.

The rearrangement joins TRBV27 to TRBJ2-7; D gene ambiguous. Germline values: CDR1 MNHEY, CDR2 SMNVEV (reference sequence). This CDR3 is 14 amino acids long. V lost 3 bases and J lost 2, with 11 bases in between. The CDR3 sequence is CASSLSSRAYEQYF. The CDR3 DNA reads as TGTGCCAGCAGTTTGAGTAGCCGCGCCTACGAGCAGTACTTC.

V usage is TRBV28 and J usage is TRBJ2-5, with 8 bases aligning to TRBD1. The J segment lost 2 bases and the V segment lost 6 bases, leaving 2 bases of the junction unmatched. The CDR3 extends over 13 amino acids. From germline, CDR1 is MDHEN and CDR2 SYDVKM. Here the CDR3 DNA reads TGTGCCAGCAGGAGACAGGGGCAAGAGACCCAGTACTTC. It yields the protein CASRRQGQETQYF. The complete variable domain, with remaining parts taken from reference TRBV28 and TRBJ2-5, reads DVKVTQSSRYLVKRTGEKVFLECVQDMDHENMFWYRQDPGLGLRLIYFSYDVKMKEKGDIPEGYSVSREKKERFSLILESASTNQTSMYLCASRRQGQETQYFGPGTRLLVL.

This sequence joins TRBV7-9 and TRBJ2-7; no clear D. Trimming removed 5 bases at V and 9 bases at J, with 14 bases between. CDR1 is SEHNR, CDR2 FQNEAQ, per germline (reference sequence). The length of the CDR3 is 12 residues. The CDR3 reads CASSPLTSGQYF. As DNA, the CDR3 is TGTGCCAGCAGCCCTTTAACGTCGGGGCAGTACTTC.

This chain links TRBV18 with TRBJ1-1; unclear D gene. The CDR3 spans 15 residues. Trimming took 4 bases from V and 1 from J, leaving 13 bases between them. The V gene's germline CDR1 is KGHSH and CDR2 LQKENI. The CDR3 DNA reads TGTGCCAGCTCACGTGCGTACAGTGGGAACACTGAAGCTTTCTTT. It codes for CASSRAYSGNTEAFF.